This is a list of T cell receptor beta chains from one sample in a study of CD8 T cells in Susac syndrome. TCRdb reanalysed the immunoSEQ multiplex PCR reads using MiXCR and keeps one entry per CDR3 protein. The top ten hold 0.093% of the sample, which has 150,000 to 200,000 distinct CDR3 sequences, about 95% seen once. The source material was CD4+ T cells from PBMCs. These receptors were collected from a human donor with multiple sclerosis. Both conserved end residues are part of each CDR3. The order of the fields is clone size, J gene, V gene, CDR3 length, D gene, CDR3 protein, CDR3 DNA. A D gene is named only where the DNA matches it firmly. A clone size is listed for some rows: how often the clone was seen (once, few, many), or a class if it is expanded.

>NA|TRBJ1-1|TRBV29-1|12|NA
CSADSQNTEAFF
TGCAGCGCGGACTCCCAAAACACTGAAGCTTTCTTT
>NA|TRBJ2-3|TRBV24-1|14|NA
CATSTDSRTDTQYF
TGTGCCACCAGTACAGACAGTCGTACAGATACGCAGTATTTT
>NA|TRBJ2-5|TRBV2|13|NA
CASTGNTQETQYF
TGTGCCAGCACCGGGAATACCCAAGAGACCCAGTACTTC
>once|TRBJ1-1|TRBV29-1|15|NA
CSVDYRIQRRTEAFF
TGCAGCGTGGACTACCGGATCCAAAGGAGGACTGAAGCTTTCTTT
>NA|TRBJ2-6|TRBV7-2|16|NA
CASSSDGGWGANVLTF
TGTGCCAGCAGCTCCGACGGGGGCTGGGGGGCCAACGTCCTGACTTTC
>NA|TRBJ1-1|TRBV9|14|NA
CASSVDLGGAEAFF
TGTGCCAGCAGCGTAGACCTCGGGGGGGCTGAAGCTTTCTTT
>NA|TRBJ1-1|TRBV15|14|NA
CATSRDKRNTEAFF
TGTGCCACCAGCAGAGATAAGAGGAACACTGAAGCTTTCTTT
>NA|TRBJ2-7|TRBV5-4|15|NA
CASSLAKDTPYEQYF
TGTGCCAGCAGCTTGGCCAAGGACACCCCATACGAGCAGTACTTC
>NA|TRBJ1-1|TRBV5-1|14|NA
CASSLKTQGSEAFF
TGCGCCAGCAGCTTGAAGACTCAAGGGTCTGAAGCTTTCTTT
>NA|TRBJ1-2|TRBV5-1|16|NA
CASSLMGWGVDYGYTF
TGCGCCAGCAGCTTGATGGGCTGGGGAGTCGACTATGGCTACACCTTC
>NA|TRBJ2-7|TRBV3-1|13|NA
CASSQQAAYEQYF
TGTGCCAGCAGCCAACAGGCGGCCTACGAGCAGTACTTC
>few|TRBJ2-1|TRBV5-4|13|TRBD1
CASSLQGAGEQFF
TGTGCCAGCAGCTTGCAGGGGGCAGGTGAGCAGTTCTTC
>NA|TRBJ1-4|TRBV6-2/TRBV6-3|16|NA
CASRWGRSATNEKLFF
TGTGCCAGCCGATGGGGTCGGAGCGCAACTAATGAAAAACTGTTTTTT
>NA|TRBJ2-5|TRBV2|12|TRBD2
CAAGAGVETQYF
TGTGCCGCCGGGGCGGGGGTGGAGACCCAGTACTTC
>NA|TRBJ1-1|TRBV20-1|12|NA
CSAQGSNTEAFF
TGCAGTGCCCAGGGATCGAACACTGAAGCTTTCTTT